Sequencing of this T cell receptor beta chain was carried out in a study of vaccination and CD4 T cells after COVID-19. On the study more broadly: In the convalescent cohort, there were six males and four females, two of them Hispanic. The stimulating agents, overlapping spike peptides, came from SARS-CoV-2, HCoV-NL63, HCoV-OC43 and HCoV-229E.

Cultured CD4+ T-cell DNA underwent Oncomine TCR Beta short-read sequencing. Scientists extracted genomic DNA from CD4+ T cells grown in culture. TCRdb used MiXCR to reprocess the PCR reads, holding one entry per CDR3 protein. The sample contains about 17,000 distinct CDR3 sequences, around 43% of which appear only once. The germline gives CDR1 KGHDR, CDR2 SFDVKD. The CDR3 sequence is 15 residues long. Trimming removed 9 bases from V and 8 bases from J; junction bases left unmatched: 15. As regards this clonotype: Its cognate antigen is unknown.

Treatment given: roughly 11-day PBMC culture with coronavirus spike peptide pools or control peptides (ViraFEST assay). It was after around ten days of culture that CD4+ T cells were isolated by negative selection. The TCR comes from a human donor who received a COVID-19 vaccine. This sample comprised CD4+ T cells from blood, cultured in vitro, obtained before SARS-CoV-2 vaccination. The chain has TRBV24-1 and TRBJ2-3; 8 bases agree with TRBD1. As DNA, the CDR3 is TGTGCCACCGAACGGACAGGGTGGGGGCTCACTACGCAGTATTTT. Protein sequence: CATERTGWGLTTQYF.